Each of the 28 T cell receptor beta chains below was sequenced from the same sample in a study of blood T cell repertoires in COVID-19. Repertoires were generated with immunoSEQ multiplex PCR, while TCRdb's copy carries only in-frame clones and drops some. The sample contains some 200,000 clones, around 73% of which appear only once. Sequenced input: PBMCs or T cells enriched from blood (not recorded which). The receptors come from a woman between 45 and 65 years old who had recovered from COVID-19.

The chain carries TRBV4-2 and TRBJ1-3, with a weak D call TRBD1 (5 bases). Trimming pared 1 base from V and 4 bases from J, leaving 11 bases between. CDR3 length: 15 amino acids. CDR1 is LGHNA, CDR2 YNFKEQ, per germline. CDR3 in DNA: TGTGCCAGCAGCCAAGTAACGGGACTCGGAAACACCATATATTTT. It specifies CASSQVTGLGNTIYF.

The rearrangement uses TRBV4-1 and TRBJ1-4; 8 nucleotides match TRBD1. The ends lost 7 bases at V and 12 bases at J; junction bases unmatched: 31. Germline V gene data show CDR1 as MGHRA and CDR2 as YSYEKL. CDR3 size: 20 residues. The CDR3 loop reads CASTLTSQGQTGEGTMQLFF. The CDR3 bases are TGCGCCAGCACCCTCACTTCTCAAGGGCAGACAGGGGAGGGAACCATGCAACTGTTTTTT.

The chain combines TRBV6-1 with TRBJ2-1; 13 bases align to TRBD2. Germline V gene lookup returns CDR1 MNHNS and CDR2 SASEGT. The trim removed 2 bases at V and 7 bases at J, leaving 8 bases unmatched. This CDR3 has 17 amino acids. CDR3 loop: CASSESFGLAGVNEQFF. The CDR3 coding sequence is TGTGCCAGCAGTGAATCTTTTGGACTAGCGGGGGTTAATGAGCAGTTCTTC.

V gene TRBV7-3 combines with J gene TRBJ2-2; no definite D call. CDR3 length: 14 residues. V was cut by 5 bases and J by 6 bases, with 13 bases left in between. Germline V gives CDR1 SGHTA, CDR2 FQGTGA. CDR3 in DNA: TGTGCCAGCAGCCCTGACTCCAACGCCGGGGAGCTGTTTTTT. The encoded protein is CASSPDSNAGELFF.

The CDR3: CASSLAADTQYF. CDR3 coding DNA: TGTGCCAGCAGCTTAGCCGCAGATACGCAGTATTTT. This chain uses TRBV13 with TRBJ2-3; D is ambiguous. Germline-derived CDR1 and CDR2 are PRHDT and FYEKMQ (reference sequence). Between the trimmed V and J ends, which lost 1 base and 4 bases, there was a span of 3 bases. The CDR3 is made up of 12 amino acids.

Only one count was recorded for this clone. The chain has TRBV28 and TRBJ2-5; 10 bases line up with TRBD1. The CDR3 runs 15 residues. V lost 5 bases, J lost 5 bases, and 8 bases stayed unmatched. Germline CDR1 reads MDHEN; CDR2 reads SYDVKM. The CDR3 bases are TGTGCCAGCAGTGATAGGACAGGGGGAACGGAGACCCAGTACTTC. This gives the protein CASSDRTGGTETQYF.

This clone was seen a handful of times. Other DNA sequences in the same sample also yield this CDR3. The chain joins TRBV20-1 to TRBJ2-7, with D uncertain. There are 11 residues in the CDR3. Germline-derived CDR1 and CDR2 are DFQATT and SNEGSKA (reference sequence). V lost 3 bases and J lost 7, with 10 bases in between. The CDR3 region is CSASSGHEQYF. For the CDR3, the DNA is TGCAGTGCTAGTTCTGGCCATGAGCAGTACTTC.

The table lists this clone with a count of one. The chain couples TRBV9 to TRBJ2-1, with 8 bases lining up with TRBD2. Germline V gene sequence: CDR1 SGDLS, CDR2 YYNGEE. J lost 5 bases, V lost 1 base, and 5 bases had no gene match. CDR3 length: 15 residues. The chain's CDR3 is CASSVTQRGNNEQFF. The CDR3, as DNA: TGTGCCAGCAGCGTAACCCAGCGGGGGAACAATGAGCAGTTCTTC.

This sequence joins TRBV3-1 (or the pseudogene TRBV3-2) and TRBJ1-2; 8 bases map to TRBD1. The CDR3 runs to 18 residues. Germline assignment: CDR1 LGHDT and CDR2 YNNKEL (reference sequence). V gave up 6 bases and J gave up 2 bases; unmatched junction bases: 17. The CDR3 nucleotides are TGTGCCAGCAGATCTGTTAATACGAATGACAGGGGAAACTATGGCTACACCTTC. It is translated as CASRSVNTNDRGNYGYTF.

This clone was seen at least ten times. This chain connects TRBV7-2 to TRBJ2-3; TRBD2 is a possible D gene (5 bases). Deletions cut 3 bases from V and 0 bases from J, with 7 bases between. Germline V gene lookup returns CDR1 SGHTA and CDR2 FQGNSA. This CDR3 has 14 residues. The CDR3 DNA reads TGTGCCAGCAGCTTCGGGGTTAGCACAGATACGCAGTATTTT. It is translated as CASSFGVSTDTQYF.

CDR3 in amino acids: CASSLAGGGSSYEQYF. CDR3 sequence (DNA): TGTGCCAGCAGCTTAGCAGGAGGCGGGAGTTCCTACGAGCAGTACTTC. The chain links TRBV7-2 to TRBJ2-7; 7 bases are a match to TRBD2. V lost 0 bases, J lost 1 base, and 6 bases stayed unmatched. The CDR3 contains 16 residues. The V gene's germline CDR1 is SGHTA and CDR2 FQGNSA. The full variable domain, completed using reference TRBV7-2 and TRBJ2-7, is GAGVSQSPSNKVTEKGKDVELRCDPISGHTALYWYRQSLGQGLEFLIYFQGNSAPDKSGLPSDRFSAERTGGSVSTLTIQRTQQEDSAVYLCASSLAGGGSSYEQYFGPGTRLTVT.

Comments on this clone: Other DNA sequences in this specimen translate into the identical CDR3. The genes are TRBV9 and TRBJ2-3; 13 bases are shared with TRBD2. V lost 4 bases and J lost 2; bases outside the gene matches: 7. Germline V gives CDR1 SGDLS, CDR2 YYNGEE. The CDR3 extends over 17 amino acids. CDR3: CASSPHGLAGVTDTQYF. CDR3 bases: TGTGCCAGCAGCCCCCATGGACTAGCGGGAGTCACAGATACGCAGTATTTT.

This sequence joins TRBV5-6 and TRBJ2-7; the match to TRBD2 covers 8 bases. CDR1 and CDR2 (germline): SGHDT, YYEEEE. Trimming removed 5 bases from V and 4 bases from J; junction bases left unmatched: 8. This CDR3 is built from 14 residues. The CDR3 DNA reads TGTGCCAGCAGTTACGGGAGGGCCGGATACGAGCAGTACTTC. Residues: CASSYGRAGYEQYF.

The V call is TRBV19, the J call TRBJ1-1; D perhaps matches TRBD1 (5 bases). The germline V and J ends were trimmed by 7 bases and 2 bases, with 17 bases remaining between them. The CDR3 is 15 residues long. CDR1 and CDR2 (germline): LNHDA, SQIVND (reference sequence). The CDR3 here is CASTTVWGINTEAFF. The CDR3 bases are TGTGCCAGTACGACGGTGTGGGGCATTAACACTGAAGCTTTCTTT.

The rearrangement uses TRBV28 and TRBJ1-5, with D unresolved. From germline, CDR1 is MDHEN and CDR2 SYDVKM. The CDR3 has 16 amino acids. Trimming stripped 6 bases from V and 2 bases from J, with 17 bases between. The CDR3, as DNA: TGTGCCAGCAGGGGGTCAAGGCCCGGGGGCAATCAGCCCCAGCATTTT. Its protein is CASRGSRPGGNQPQHF.

This clone was observed a few times. The CDR3 nucleotides read TGTGCCAGCAGCCCTCGTGGCAGGGGCGACAATCAGCCCCAGCATTTT. It yields the protein CASSPRGRGDNQPQHF. The chain joins TRBV7-8 to TRBJ1-5; possibly TRBD1 for D (6 bases). V was cut by 5 bases and J by 3 bases, with 17 bases left in between. The length of the CDR3 is 16 residues. The germline gives CDR1 SGHVS, CDR2 FQNEAQ.

The chain carries TRBV19 and TRBJ2-1; TRBD2 matches 10 bases. From germline, CDR1 is LNHDA and CDR2 SQIVND (reference sequence). J was trimmed by 12 bases and V by 4 bases; bases with no gene match: 3. The CDR3 is 12 residues long. This chain's CDR3 is CASSTIAGGQFF. The CDR3 DNA reads TGTGCCAGTAGTACCATAGCGGGAGGGCAGTTCTTC.

The chain recombines TRBV3-1 (or the pseudogene TRBV3-2) with TRBJ1-2; 7 bases match TRBD1. This CDR3 is 14 amino acids long. Germline-derived CDR1 and CDR2 are LGHDT and YNNKEL (reference sequence). The V gene end was trimmed by 1 base and the J gene end by 7 bases; junction bases not matched to a gene: 6. CDR3 nucleotides: TGTGCCAGCAGCCAAGCAGGGGGGTCGCGTGGCTACACCTTC. This codes for CASSQAGGSRGYTF.

This chain joins TRBV5-1 and TRBJ2-2, with D perhaps TRBD2 (5 bases). Germline V gene lookup returns CDR1 SGHRS and CDR2 YFSETQ. There are 15 residues in the CDR3. V lost 7 bases and J lost 5, with 18 bases in between. CDR3 loop: CASLQGLPGTGELFF. The CDR3 DNA reads as TGCGCCAGCCTCCAAGGACTCCCCGGGACCGGGGAGCTGTTTTTT.

This clone was seen once. The chain recombines TRBV10-2 with TRBJ1-4; D uncertain. V lost 3 bases and J 7 bases, leaving 18 bases between the germline ends. The CDR3 contains 16 residues. Germline values: CDR1 WSHSY, CDR2 SAAADI. CDR3 bases: TGCGCCAGCAGTGAATCCGGACTTATTTCAGTTGAAAAACTGTTTTTT. This translates into CASSESGLISVEKLFF.

This clone is a singleton in its sample. CDR3 nucleotide sequence: TGTGCCAGCAGCGTAGTCATTTGGCCAAAAAACACCGGGGAGCTGTTTTTT. This sequence encodes CASSVVIWPKNTGELFF. The chain links TRBV9 to TRBJ2-2; D uncertain. The V gene lost 0 bases and the J gene lost 2 bases, with 14 bases spanning the gap. The CDR3 length is 17 residues. Per germline, CDR1 SGDLS and CDR2 YYNGEE. Full variable domain (outside the CDR3, taken from reference TRBV9 and TRBJ2-2): DSGVTQTPKHLITATGQRVTLRCSPRSGDLSVYWYQQSLDQGLQFLIQYYNGEERAKGNILERFSAQQFPDLHSELNLSSLELGDSALYFCASSVVIWPKNTGELFFGEGSRLTVL.

The chain employs TRBV7-2 and TRBJ2-7; 12 bases align to TRBD2. This CDR3 comprises 18 residues. J gave up 5 bases and V 1 base, and 12 bases lay outside the gene matches. The germline V gene has CDR1 SGHTA and CDR2 FQGNSA. The CDR3 DNA reads as TGTGCCAGCAGCTTAGGGACTAGCGGGATAGGGTTTTGGAACGAGCAGTACTTC. It specifies CASSLGTSGIGFWNEQYF.

The chain carries TRBV9 and TRBJ1-2, with TRBD1 matching 9 bases. Germline values: CDR1 SGDLS, CDR2 YYNGEE. V dropped 3 bases and J dropped 3; count of bases not matched to a gene: 3. The CDR3 contains 14 residues. The CDR3 DNA is TGTGCCAGCAGCGCCGGGACAGGGTACTATGGCTACACCTTC. Protein product: CASSAGTGYYGYTF.

This chain connects TRBV28 to TRBJ1-2; TRBD1 might be the D (5 bases). Looked up from germline, CDR1 is MDHEN and CDR2 is SYDVKM. CDR3 length: 13 amino acids. V shed 6 bases and J shed 3 bases, with 11 bases lying between them. In DNA form, the CDR3 reads TGTGCCAGCAGCTCTTGGGGGGACTATGGCTACACCTTC. The encoded protein is CASSSWGDYGYTF.

There are a few counts of this clone. Written as DNA, the CDR3 is TGTGCCAGCAGTAACGGACAGGGTTCGGTATTTGAAAAACTGTTTTTT. This sequence encodes CASSNGQGSVFEKLFF. The chain couples TRBV27 to TRBJ1-4; 8 nucleotides match TRBD1. The germline CDR1 and CDR2 sequences are MNHEY and SMNVEV (reference sequence). V trimming: 5 bases; J trimming: 7 bases; junction bases outside the gene matches: 12. The length of the CDR3 is 16 residues.

The chain combines TRBV19 with TRBJ2-1; TRBD2 is a possible D gene (6 bases). CDR3 length: 14 amino acids. Trimming stripped 6 bases from V and 5 bases from J, with 14 bases between. CDR1 is LNHDA, CDR2 SQIVND, per germline (reference sequence). The CDR3 sequence: CASRTIGTDNEQFF. The CDR3 nucleotides read TGTGCCAGTAGAACGATCGGGACTGACAATGAGCAGTTCTTC.

The chain combines TRBV28 with TRBJ2-3; perhaps TRBD2 as D (5 bases). Looked up from germline, CDR1 is MDHEN and CDR2 is SYDVKM. Trimming cost V 5 bases and J 8 bases, with 11 bases left between them. The CDR3 runs to 12 residues. CDR3 sequence: CASSLGRGTQYF. In nucleotides, the CDR3 is TGTGCCAGCAGTCTCGGACGGGGTACGCAGTATTTT.

V and J are TRBV5-4 and TRBJ2-3, with D perhaps TRBD2 (6 bases). Germline CDR1 is SGHNT and CDR2 is YYREEE (reference sequence). This CDR3 contains 16 residues. V gave up 0 bases and J gave up 2 bases, with 13 bases separating them. The CDR3 DNA is TGTGCCAGCAGCTTGGGGGGGGATAGCGTCACAGATACGCAGTATTTT. Residues: CASSLGGDSVTDTQYF.